The rows below give T cell receptor beta chains drawn from one sample of a study of cytomegalovirus exposure and HLA in healthy donors. TCRdb keeps only in-frame clones here, not all; method: immunoSEQ multiplex PCR. The sample includes 100,000 or so clones, 80% to 90% seen only once; the top ten take roughly 3.4%. Material for sequencing was PBMCs. These receptors came from a man aged 25-45 years in good health and CMV-seropositive. The CDR3 runs from the conserved cysteine through the conserved F or W. D genes are given only for firm matches. Only part of the rows carry a size: once, few, many, or a class if the clone is expanded.

d_call clone_size j_call v_call cdr3_nt cdr3_aa
NA NA TRBJ1-1 TRBV28 TGTGCCAGCAGACTTCCGACAGTGAACACTGAAGCTTTCTTT CASRLPTVNTEAFF
TRBD2 NA TRBJ2-7 TRBV6-5 TGTGCCAGCAGACCGGCAGCGGGAGGGCCGGGGGAGCAGTACTTC CASRPAAGGPGEQYF
TRBD2 NA TRBJ2-1 TRBV7-9 TGTGCCAGCAGCCCGACTAGCGACTACTACAATGAGCAGTTCTTC CASSPTSDYYNEQFF
NA NA TRBJ2-7 TRBV2 TGTGCCAGCAGTGAATTCCCCGGGAGCTACGAGCAGTACTTC CASSEFPGSYEQYF
TRBD2 NA TRBJ2-1 TRBV29-1 TGCAGCGGGGGGACTAGCGGGACCCCAAGCTACAATGAGCAGTTCTTC CSGGTSGTPSYNEQFF
TRBD2 NA TRBJ2-3 TRBV18 TGTGCCAGTTCCTACTTCTTAGCGGGAGGCCTCTCCACAGATACGCAGTATTTT CASSYFLAGGLSTDTQYF
NA NA TRBJ2-7 TRBV30 TGTGCCTGGAGTGGGCTAGTGTCCTACGAGCAGTACTTC CAWSGLVSYEQYF
TRBD2 once TRBJ2-1 TRBV7-2 TGTGCCAGCAGCCCCCAGAGGGGAGGGAGAAGATACAATGAGCAGTTCTTC CASSPQRGGRRYNEQFF
TRBD1 once TRBJ2-3 TRBV10-3 TGTGCCATCAGGGGCGCGGGACAGGGGGCATTTGGGACAGATACGCAGTATTTT CAIRGAGQGAFGTDTQYF
NA NA TRBJ2-7 TRBV14 TGTGCCAGCAGCCGCCATAGCGAGGGCTCGTTTTCCTACGAGCAGTACTTC CASSRHSEGSFSYEQYF
TRBD1 NA TRBJ2-5 TRBV6-1 TGTGCCAGCAGTTCGGACAGGGGAAGTGAGACCCAGTACTTC CASSSDRGSETQYF
TRBD1 NA TRBJ1-6 TRBV5-4 TGTGCCAGCAGCTTGGACAGGGGTGATTCACCCCTCCACTTT CASSLDRGDSPLHF
TRBD1 NA TRBJ2-7 TRBV29-1 TGCAGCGTTGAAGTTACCGGACAGGGGATCCTCTACGAGCAGTACTTC CSVEVTGQGILYEQYF
NA NA TRBJ2-1 TRBV28 TGTGCCAGCAGTGTCAGGGCAGTACCCTACAATGAGCAGTTCTTC CASSVRAVPYNEQFF
TRBD2 NA TRBJ2-1 TRBV10-1 TGCGCCAGCAGTGATGCACCGGGACTAGCAGGCAATGAGCAGTTCTTC CASSDAPGLAGNEQFF
NA NA TRBJ1-4 TRBV5-1 TGCGCCAGCAGCCCTACAGCCGACAGGAGTAATGAAAAACTGTTTTTT CASSPTADRSNEKLFF
NA few TRBJ2-2 TRBV5-1 TGCGCCAGCAGCCGGGACACCAACACCGGGGAGCTGTTTTTT CASSRDTNTGELFF
NA NA TRBJ1-1 TRBV19 TGTGCCAGTACCTACAGGAACACTGAAGCTTTCTTT CASTYRNTEAFF
NA once TRBJ2-2 TRBV2 TGTGCCAGCAGTGAAGCGAGGGGGACCGGGGAGCTGTTTTTT CASSEARGTGELFF
NA NA TRBJ2-1 TRBV19 TGTGCCAGTAGTATAGACGGAGGGACGAGCAGCTCAGGGCAGTTCTTC CASSIDGGTSSSGQFF
NA NA TRBJ2-7 TRBV7-2 TGTGCCAGCAGCTTAAGCGAAGGTTCCTACGAGCAGTACTTC CASSLSEGSYEQYF
NA once TRBJ1-2 TRBV7-9 TGTGCCAGCAGCCGGTCGGGGGGCGTGGATGGCTACACCTTC CASSRSGGVDGYTF